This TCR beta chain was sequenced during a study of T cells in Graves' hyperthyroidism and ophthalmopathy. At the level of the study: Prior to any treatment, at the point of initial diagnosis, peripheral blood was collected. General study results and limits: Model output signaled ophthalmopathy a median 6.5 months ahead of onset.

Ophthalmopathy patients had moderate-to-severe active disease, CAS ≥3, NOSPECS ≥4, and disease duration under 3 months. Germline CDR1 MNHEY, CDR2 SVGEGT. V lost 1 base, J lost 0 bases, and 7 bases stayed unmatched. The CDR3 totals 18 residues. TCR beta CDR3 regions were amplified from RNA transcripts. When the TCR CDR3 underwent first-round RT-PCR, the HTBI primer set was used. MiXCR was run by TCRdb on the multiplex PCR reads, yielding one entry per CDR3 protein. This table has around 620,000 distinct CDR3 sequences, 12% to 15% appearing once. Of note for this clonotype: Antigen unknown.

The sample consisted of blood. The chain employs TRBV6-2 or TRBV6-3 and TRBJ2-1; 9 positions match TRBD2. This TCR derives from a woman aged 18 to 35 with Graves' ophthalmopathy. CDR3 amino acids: CASSYFISGGSSYNEQFF. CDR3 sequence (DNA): TGTGCCAGCAGTTACTTTATTAGCGGGGGTAGCTCCTACAATGAGCAGTTCTTC.